This record covers a single TCR beta chain. This sample was taken from a study of blood T cell repertoires in COVID-19. The overall study: Acute and convalescent COVID-19 samples came from the United States, Italy and Spain. PBMCs, B-cell-depleted T cells, or T cells provided the cDNA or gDNA that made up the material.

In the source study's methods: Cell counts per sample came from amplifying reference gene primers. TCRdb's copy holds only in-frame clones and misses some; the assay was immunoSEQ multiplex PCR. From that table come the V and J calls and clone size; the DNA was used to work out D and trimming. The repertoire holds about 110,000 clones, with approximately 85% as singletons. V was cut by 3 bases and J by 2 bases, with 11 bases left in between. Germline V lookup: CDR1 SQVTM, CDR2 ANQGSEA. The CDR3 has 14 amino acids. The rearrangement joins TRBV29-1 to TRBJ2-1, with D possibly TRBD2 on 5 matching bases. The source material was peripheral blood. The sequence came from a human donor in a cohort sampled during active COVID-19. CDR3: CSVEWPAAYNEQFF. The CDR3 DNA follows: TGCAGCGTTGAGTGGCCAGCGGCCTACAATGAGCAGTTCTTC.